A selection of T cell receptor beta chains follows, all from one sample in a study of cytomegalovirus exposure and HLA in healthy donors. Sequenced by immunoSEQ multiplex PCR; TCRdb stores in-frame clones only, minus some. This table holds about 120,000 clones, over 8% found once. Sequencing was performed on PBMCs. The source of these receptors is a man aged 30-40 years in good health and CMV-seronegative. CDR3s include the opening cysteine and the closing phenylalanine or tryptophan. A D gene is named only where the DNA matches it firmly. The size of a clone is reported for some rows only, either as once, few or many, or as a class for expanded clones.

size: few; V: TRBV30; J: TRBJ1-5; D: TRBD1; CDR3: CAWSAGQGSQPQHF; DNA: TGTGCCTGGAGTGCAGGACAGGGCAGTCAGCCCCAGCATTTT
size: .; V: TRBV11-2; J: TRBJ1-2; D: TRBD1; CDR3: CASSLSRDREVDGYTF; DNA: TGTGCCAGCAGCCTTTCCCGGGACAGGGAGGTGGATGGCTACACCTTC
size: .; V: TRBV4-1; J: TRBJ2-1; D: .; CDR3: CASSLTPLQGREYNEQFF; DNA: TGCGCCAGCAGCCTCACCCCGCTGCAAGGACGGGAGTACAATGAGCAGTTCTTC
size: .; V: TRBV5-4; J: TRBJ2-1; D: TRBD2; CDR3: CASSWAGAGGPNEQFF; DNA: TGTGCCAGCAGCTGGGCTGGAGCGGGAGGGCCAAATGAGCAGTTCTTC
size: .; V: TRBV5-8; J: TRBJ1-5; D: TRBD1; CDR3: CASSPGQGYGQPQHF; DNA: TGTGCCAGCAGCCCGGGACAGGGGTATGGTCAGCCCCAGCATTTT
size: .; V: TRBV27; J: TRBJ1-1; D: .; CDR3: CASSRQGSEAFF; DNA: TGTGCCAGCAGTCGCCAGGGCTCTGAAGCTTTCTTT
size: .; V: TRBV7-2; J: TRBJ2-2; D: TRBD2; CDR3: CAVPPGLASIGELFF; DNA: TGTGCCGTTCCTCCGGGACTAGCGTCCATCGGGGAGCTGTTTTTT
size: .; V: TRBV5-1; J: TRBJ2-6; D: TRBD1; CDR3: CASSLTDRAGANVLTF; DNA: TGCGCCAGCAGCTTGACCGACAGGGCTGGGGCCAACGTCCTGACTTTC
size: few; V: TRBV15; J: TRBJ1-2; D: .; CDR3: CATSGFGYGYTF; DNA: TGTGCCACCTCGGGTTTTGGCTATGGCTACACCTTC
size: .; V: TRBV19; J: TRBJ2-4; D: TRBD2; CDR3: CASGTSGSLGKNIQYF; DNA: TGTGCCAGTGGGACTAGCGGGAGTCTCGGCAAAAACATTCAGTACTTC
size: .; V: TRBV7-2; J: TRBJ2-3; D: TRBD1; CDR3: CASSSGQSTDTQYF; DNA: TGTGCCAGCAGCTCGGGACAGAGCACAGATACGCAGTATTTT
size: .; V: TRBV5-1; J: TRBJ1-2; D: .; CDR3: CASSSLTSANYGYTF; DNA: TGCGCCAGCAGCTCATTGACATCGGCTAACTATGGCTACACCTTC
size: few; V: TRBV5-4; J: TRBJ2-4; D: .; CDR3: CASSARGTDIQYF; DNA: TGTGCCAGCAGCGCCCGGGGTACCGACATTCAGTACTTC
size: few; V: TRBV7-2; J: TRBJ2-7; D: .; CDR3: CASSLVDRQTYEQYF; DNA: TGTGCCAGCAGCTTAGTAGACAGGCAAACCTACGAGCAGTACTTC
size: .; V: TRBV25-1; J: TRBJ2-6; D: TRBD1; CDR3: CASSDVRTGVGANVLTF; DNA: TGTGCCAGCAGTGACGTACGGACAGGGGTCGGGGCCAACGTCCTGACTTTC
size: .; V: TRBV7-2; J: TRBJ2-1; D: .; CDR3: CASSNGQSHNEQFF; DNA: TGTGCCAGCAGCAACGGACAATCCCACAATGAGCAGTTCTTC
size: few; V: TRBV7-9; J: TRBJ1-5; D: .; CDR3: CASSTGRGTQPQHF; DNA: TGTGCCAGCAGCACCGGTAGGGGTACTCAGCCCCAGCATTTT
size: few; V: TRBV29-1; J: TRBJ2-7; D: .; CDR3: CSVKGSYEQYF; DNA: TGCAGCGTTAAAGGGAGCTACGAGCAGTACTTC
size: few; V: TRBV5-5; J: TRBJ2-3; D: .; CDR3: CASSVYGDTQYF; DNA: TGTGCCAGCAGCGTGTACGGGGATACGCAGTATTTT
size: .; V: TRBV6-5; J: TRBJ2-2; D: TRBD1; CDR3: CASSYGDRLGTGELFF; DNA: TGTGCCAGCAGTTATGGGGACAGACTTGGCACCGGGGAGCTGTTTTTT
size: few; V: TRBV9; J: TRBJ1-6; D: TRBD1; CDR3: CASSVATGGSNSPLHF; DNA: TGTGCCAGCAGCGTAGCTACAGGGGGCTCTAATTCACCCCTCCACTTT
size: few; V: TRBV7-9; J: TRBJ2-7; D: .; CDR3: CASSLVASRPYEQYF; DNA: TGTGCCAGCAGCTTAGTCGCTAGCAGGCCCTACGAGCAGTACTTC
size: few; V: TRBV30; J: TRBJ1-6; D: .; CDR3: CAWSSNGRSLHF; DNA: TGTGCCTGGAGTTCCAACGGTCGGTCCCTCCACTTT
size: few; V: TRBV5-1; J: TRBJ1-3; D: .; CDR3: CASSLQIGNAIYF; DNA: TGCGCCAGCAGCTTACAGATTGGAAACGCCATATATTTT
size: few; V: TRBV15; J: TRBJ1-1; D: .; CDR3: CAATAETIGGGTEAFF; DNA: TGTGCCGCGACAGCGGAGACCATTGGGGGGGGTACTGAAGCTTTCTTT
size: .; V: TRBV6-4; J: TRBJ1-2; D: TRBD1; CDR3: CASRAGTGYGYTF; DNA: TGTGCCAGCAGAGCCGGGACAGGCTATGGCTACACCTTC
size: .; V: TRBV30; J: TRBJ1-5; D: .; CDR3: CAWSRGTSEPQHF; DNA: TGTGCCTGGAGTAGGGGAACTTCGGAGCCCCAGCATTTT
size: few; V: TRBV13; J: TRBJ2-3; D: .; CDR3: CASSSHTDTQYF; DNA: TGTGCCAGCAGCTCCCACACAGATACGCAGTATTTT
size: few; V: TRBV11-2; J: TRBJ1-2; D: .; CDR3: CASSPWEFHGYTF; DNA: TGTGCCAGCAGCCCCTGGGAGTTCCATGGCTACACCTTC
size: .; V: TRBV6-1; J: TRBJ1-5; D: TRBD1; CDR3: CASSARTGMSNQPQHF; DNA: TGTGCCAGCAGTGCCCGGACAGGGATGAGCAATCAGCCCCAGCATTTT
size: few; V: TRBV27; J: TRBJ1-1; D: .; CDR3: CASGLGEGAFF; DNA: TGTGCCAGCGGCCTGGGGGAGGGGGCTTTCTTT
size: few; V: TRBV19; J: TRBJ2-2; D: .; CDR3: CASSKDKIGELFF; DNA: TGTGCCAGTAGTAAGGACAAGATTGGGGAGCTGTTTTTT
size: few; V: TRBV5-1; J: TRBJ2-2; D: .; CDR3: CASSFEAGELFF; DNA: TGCGCCAGCAGTTTCGAGGCCGGGGAGCTGTTTTTT
size: .; V: TRBV29-1; J: TRBJ1-3; D: .; CDR3: CSASGSGGNTIYF; DNA: TGCAGCGCGTCAGGGTCAGGGGGAAACACCATATATTTT
size: few; V: TRBV2; J: TRBJ1-2; D: .; CDR3: CASSEAMAGVGYGYTF; DNA: TGTGCCAGCAGTGAAGCGATGGCAGGGGTGGGCTATGGCTACACCTTC
size: few; V: TRBV5-6; J: TRBJ1-4; D: .; CDR3: CASSLGPIGGLEKLFF; DNA: TGTGCCAGCAGCTTGGGTCCGATCGGAGGTTTAGAAAAACTGTTTTTT
size: .; V: TRBV10-3; J: TRBJ1-1; D: .; CDR3: CAIRDRQYVNTEAFF; DNA: TGTGCCATCAGGGACCGACAGTACGTGAACACTGAAGCTTTCTTT
size: few; V: TRBV19; J: TRBJ2-1; D: TRBD2; CDR3: CASSLSGLADSYNEQFF; DNA: TGTGCCAGTAGTTTATCGGGACTAGCGGATTCCTACAATGAGCAGTTCTTC
size: few; V: TRBV5-7; J: TRBJ1-5; D: TRBD1; CDR3: CASRHGQGNQPQHF; DNA: TGTGCCAGCAGACATGGACAGGGAAATCAGCCCCAGCATTTT
size: few; V: TRBV28; J: TRBJ2-5; D: .; CDR3: CASIRLAGETQYF; DNA: TGTGCCAGCATCCGGTTGGCGGGAGAGACCCAGTACTTC
size: few; V: TRBV6-1; J: TRBJ1-1; D: TRBD1; CDR3: CASRLTQGMNTEAFF; DNA: TGTGCCAGCAGACTCACACAGGGGATGAACACTGAAGCTTTCTTT
size: few; V: TRBV19; J: TRBJ1-3; D: .; CDR3: CASSIVTGGSGNTIYF; DNA: TGTGCCAGTAGTATAGTAACGGGAGGCTCTGGAAACACCATATATTTT
size: .; V: TRBV6-5; J: TRBJ1-5; D: TRBD1; CDR3: CASSPYTGGQQHQHF; DNA: TGTGCCAGCAGCCCTTATACAGGGGGGCAACAGCACCAGCATTTT
size: .; V: TRBV19; J: TRBJ2-5; D: .; CDR3: CASSINRAQETQYF; DNA: TGTGCCAGTAGTATAAACAGAGCACAAGAGACCCAGTACTTC
size: .; V: TRBV7-9; J: TRBJ1-1; D: .; CDR3: CASSLGGGTSWTEAFF; DNA: TGTGCCAGCAGCTTAGGGGGTGGGACTTCTTGGACTGAAGCTTTCTTT
size: .; V: TRBV7-9; J: TRBJ1-6; D: TRBD1; CDR3: CASSRQGTNSPLHF; DNA: TGTGCCAGCAGCCGACAGGGAACTAATTCACCCCTCCACTTT